This TCR beta chain came from a study of blood T cells in healthy people across ages. In the study overall: Template switching recovered approximately one barcoded beta molecule for every two T cells. Notes on the study in general: CMV infection status of these donors was not known.

A second roughly 7 to 11 cycle PCR used barcoded and J-beta primers. TCRdb passed the 5' RACE reads through MiXCR, listing each CDR3 protein once. Among more than 900,000 distinct CDR3 sequences, 25% to 30% were seen once, and the ten largest hold about 10%. This clonotype was picked up many times. Its antigen is unidentified. Trimming cost V 6 bases and J 2 bases, with 17 bases left between them. CDR3 length: 14 amino acids. Per the germline V gene, CDR1 is DFQATT and CDR2 is SNEGSKA (reference sequence). The same data also went into a second study, on T cells of mothers and their children.

Specimen: blood. This clonotype originated in a woman aged 40 to 50 in good health. This sequence joins TRBV20-1 and TRBJ2-7; tentatively, D is TRBD1 (6 bases). Here the CDR3 reads CSATRQARTYEQYF. The CDR3 coding sequence is TGCAGTGCCACTCGACAGGCACGCACCTACGAGCAGTACTTC.